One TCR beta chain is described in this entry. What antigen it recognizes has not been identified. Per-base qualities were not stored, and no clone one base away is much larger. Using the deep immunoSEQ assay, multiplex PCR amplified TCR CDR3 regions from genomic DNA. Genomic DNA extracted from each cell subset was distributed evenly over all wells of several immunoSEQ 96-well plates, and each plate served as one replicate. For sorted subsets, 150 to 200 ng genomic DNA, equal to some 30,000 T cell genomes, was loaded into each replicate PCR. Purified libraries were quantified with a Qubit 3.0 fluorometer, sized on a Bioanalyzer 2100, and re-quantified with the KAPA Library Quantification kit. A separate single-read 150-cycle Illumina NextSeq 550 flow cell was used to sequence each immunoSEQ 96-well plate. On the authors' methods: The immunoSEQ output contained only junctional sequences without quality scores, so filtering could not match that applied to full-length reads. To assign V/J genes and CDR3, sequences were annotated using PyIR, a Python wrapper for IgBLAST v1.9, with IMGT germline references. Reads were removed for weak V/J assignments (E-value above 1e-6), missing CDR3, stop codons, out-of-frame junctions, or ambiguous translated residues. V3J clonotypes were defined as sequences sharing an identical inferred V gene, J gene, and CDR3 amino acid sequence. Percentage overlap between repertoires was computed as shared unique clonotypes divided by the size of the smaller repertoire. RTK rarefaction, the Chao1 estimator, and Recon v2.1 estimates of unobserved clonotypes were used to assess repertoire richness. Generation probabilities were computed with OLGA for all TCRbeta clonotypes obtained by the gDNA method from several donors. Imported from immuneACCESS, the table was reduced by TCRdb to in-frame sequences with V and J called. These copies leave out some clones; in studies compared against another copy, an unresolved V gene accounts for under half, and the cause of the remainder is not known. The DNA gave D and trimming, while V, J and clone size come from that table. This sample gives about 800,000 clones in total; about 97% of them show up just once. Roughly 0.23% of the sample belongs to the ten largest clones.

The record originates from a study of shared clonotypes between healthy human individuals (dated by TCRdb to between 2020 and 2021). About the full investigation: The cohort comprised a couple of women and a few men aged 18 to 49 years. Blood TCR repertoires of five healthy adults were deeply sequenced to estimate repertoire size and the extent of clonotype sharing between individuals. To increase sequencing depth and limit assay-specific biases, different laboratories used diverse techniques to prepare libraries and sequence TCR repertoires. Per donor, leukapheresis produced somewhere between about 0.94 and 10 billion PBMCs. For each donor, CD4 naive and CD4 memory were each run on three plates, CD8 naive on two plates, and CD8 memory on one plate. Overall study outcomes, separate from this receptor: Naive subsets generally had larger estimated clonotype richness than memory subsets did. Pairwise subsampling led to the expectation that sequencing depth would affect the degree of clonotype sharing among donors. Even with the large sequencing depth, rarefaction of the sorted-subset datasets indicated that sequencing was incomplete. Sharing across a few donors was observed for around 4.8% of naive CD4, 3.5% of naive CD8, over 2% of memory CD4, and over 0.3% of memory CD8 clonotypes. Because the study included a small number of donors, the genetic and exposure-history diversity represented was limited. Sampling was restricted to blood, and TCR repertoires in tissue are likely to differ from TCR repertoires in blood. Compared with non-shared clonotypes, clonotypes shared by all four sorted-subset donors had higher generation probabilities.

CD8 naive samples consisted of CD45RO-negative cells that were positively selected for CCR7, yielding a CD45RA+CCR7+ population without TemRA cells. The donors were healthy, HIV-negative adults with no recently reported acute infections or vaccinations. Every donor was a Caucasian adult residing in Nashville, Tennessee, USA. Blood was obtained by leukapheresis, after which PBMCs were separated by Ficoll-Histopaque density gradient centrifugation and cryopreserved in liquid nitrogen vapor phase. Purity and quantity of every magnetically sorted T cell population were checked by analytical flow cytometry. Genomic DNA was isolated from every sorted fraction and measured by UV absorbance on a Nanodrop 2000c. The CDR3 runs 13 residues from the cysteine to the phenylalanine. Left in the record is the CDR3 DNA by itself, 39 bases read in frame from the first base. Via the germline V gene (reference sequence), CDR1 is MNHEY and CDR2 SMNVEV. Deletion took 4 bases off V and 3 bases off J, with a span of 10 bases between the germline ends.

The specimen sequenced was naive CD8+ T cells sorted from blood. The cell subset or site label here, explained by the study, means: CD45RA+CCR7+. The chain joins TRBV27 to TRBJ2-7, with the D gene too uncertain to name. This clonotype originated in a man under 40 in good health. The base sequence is TGTGCCAGCAGTTATGGCGCTAACTACGAGCAGTACTTC. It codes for CASSYGANYEQYF.